The source of this T cell receptor beta chain is a study of control samples from healthy donors and cancer patients. Trimming removed 5 bases from V and 8 bases from J; junction bases left unmatched: 10. CDR1 is SGHTA and CDR2 is FQGNSA in the germline V gene. The CDR3 is made up of 15 amino acids. Assay used: immunoSEQ multiplex PCR; TCRdb lists only in-frame clones, some missing. The table has some 120,000 clones, approximately 90% seen once. The chain employs TRBV7-2 and TRBJ2-1; 9 bases match TRBD2. The sequence was collected from a woman in her 70s in good health. Source material: blood. The CDR3 loop reads CASSIPGLALYEQFF. Here the CDR3 DNA reads TGTGCCAGCAGCATCCCGGGACTAGCTTTATATGAGCAGTTCTTC.